Following are 29 T cell receptor beta chains from one sample sequenced in a study of neurological immune-mediated disorders. TCRdb passed the 5' RACE reads through MiXCR, listing each CDR3 protein once. The sample has over 50,000 distinct CDR3 sequences; about 3.7% are singletons. Material: PBMCs. Receptors originate from a man aged 40-55 years with multiple sclerosis.

The sample holds many counts of this clonotype. The V call is TRBV7-6, the J call TRBJ2-1; D not certain. Trimming left V 1 base short and J 4 bases short, with 11 bases between. Germline CDR1 reads SGHVS; CDR2 reads FNYEAQ. The CDR3 sequence is 15 residues long. The CDR3 is CASSLDDGSYNEQFF. CDR3 nucleotide sequence: TGTGCCAGCAGCTTAGACGACGGATCTTACAATGAGCAGTTCTTC.

The sample holds many counts of this clonotype. V is TRBV7-9 and J is TRBJ2-1; 14 bases match TRBD2. In germline, CDR1 is SEHNR, CDR2 FQNEAQ (reference sequence). The CDR3 sequence is 17 residues long. J gave up 6 bases and V 3 bases, and 7 bases lay outside the gene matches. DNA of the CDR3: TGTGCCAGCAGCTTCCAGGGGACTAGCGGGGGTCCCAATGAGCAGTTCTTC. This sequence encodes CASSFQGTSGGPNEQFF.

This clonotype was detected many times. V and J are TRBV18 and TRBJ2-5, with a possible D match to TRBD1 (6 bases). Germline values: CDR1 KGHSH, CDR2 LQKENI. Trimming took 2 bases from V and 2 from J, leaving 12 bases between them. The length of the CDR3 is 15 residues. The CDR3, as DNA: TGTGCCAGCTCACCAGGGGCAGGGGAACAAGAGACCCAGTACTTC. Translated: CASSPGAGEQETQYF.

The chain joins TRBV27 to TRBJ2-7, with 8 bases matching TRBD1. Germline V gene lookup returns CDR1 MNHEY and CDR2 SMNVEV (reference sequence). The CDR3 runs 13 residues. V shed 7 bases, J shed 1 base, and the junction held 3 bases outside the gene matches. The CDR3 here is CASKDRDSYEQYF. CDR3 nucleotides: TGTGCCAGCAAGGACAGGGATTCCTACGAGCAGTACTTC.

The table lists this clonotype with many counts. The V and J genes are TRBV18 and TRBJ1-5; TRBD1 matches 7 bases. The CDR3 runs to 15 residues. The germline CDR1 and CDR2 sequences are KGHSH and LQKENI. V shed 4 bases and J 2 bases; nucleotides not matched to a gene: 5. CDR3 DNA: TGTGCCAGCTCACTGGAGGGGGCAGGCAATCAGCCCCAGCATTTT. This sequence encodes CASSLEGAGNQPQHF.

This clonotype was observed at least ten times. The V and J genes are TRBV2 and TRBJ2-5, with 7 bases that match TRBD1. The germline gives CDR1 SNHLY, CDR2 FYNNEI. Trimming removed 3 bases from V and 2 bases from J; junction bases left unmatched: 12. The CDR3 is made up of 17 amino acids. CDR3 residues: CASSDRTGGGQQETQYF. The CDR3 region has the DNA TGTGCCAGCAGTGACCGGACAGGAGGAGGTCAGCAAGAGACCCAGTACTTC. Full variable domain (rest looked up from reference TRBV2 and TRBJ2-5): EPEVTQTPSHQVTQMGQEVILRCVPISNHLYFYWYRQILGQKVEFLVSFYNNEISEKSEIFDDQFSVERPDGSNFTLKIRSTKLEDSAMYFCASSDRTGGGQQETQYFGPGTRLLVL.

This clonotype was recorded many times. Germline and junction disagree at one end, which may indicate a read error. The CDR3 nucleotides read TGTGCCAGCAGTCTAGCCCCGAAGGAGACCCAGTACTTC. This translates into CASSLAPKETQYF. The chain employs TRBV12-3 or TRBV12-4 and TRBJ2-5; the D gene is possibly TRBD2 (5 bases). The CDR3 runs to 13 residues.

At least ten counts were recorded for this clonotype. V and J are TRBV7-9 and TRBJ1-2; D uncertain. The germline V gene encodes CDR1 SEHNR and CDR2 FQNEAQ (reference sequence). The CDR3 is made up of 12 amino acids. Trimming shortened V by 5 bases and J by 4 bases, and 8 bases separated the two germline ends. In nucleotides, the CDR3 is TGTGCCAGCAGCCCACCCCCCTATGGCTACACCTTC. This codes for CASSPPPYGYTF.

This clonotype was observed many times. The V gene is TRBV6-5, the J gene TRBJ1-2; perhaps TRBD1 as D (6 bases). The CDR3 runs 17 residues. From germline, CDR1 is MNHEY and CDR2 SVGAGI. V lost 2 bases and J 7 bases, leaving 23 bases between the germline ends. CDR3 bases: TGTGCCAGCAGTTACGGGGGCATGGAGGGGACTTCTTTTGGCTACACCTTC. Translated: CASSYGGMEGTSFGYTF.

The sample holds many counts of this clonotype. This chain uses TRBV20-1 with TRBJ1-2, with unresolved D. CDR3 length: 11 amino acids. Trimming left V 3 bases short and J 8 bases short, with 10 bases between. Per germline, CDR1 DFQATT and CDR2 SNEGSKA (reference sequence). The CDR3: CSASDTSGYTF. The CDR3 DNA reads TGCAGTGCTAGTGACACGTCCGGCTACACCTTC.

This clonotype was detected many times. The V call is TRBV11-2, the J call TRBJ2-7; 10 positions agree with TRBD1. The V gene end was trimmed by 5 bases and the J gene end by 2 bases; junction bases not matched to a gene: 6. This CDR3 region has 15 residues. The germline CDR1 and CDR2 sequences are SGHAT and FQNNGV. The CDR3, as DNA: TGTGCCAGCAGCCGCGGTGGGACAGGGGCCTACGAGCAGTACTTC. Translated: CASSRGGTGAYEQYF.

This clonotype is judged medium-sized. The CDR3, as DNA: TGCGCCAGCAGTGACGGGGTGGACGAGCAGTACTTC. Translated: CASSDGVDEQYF. This chain uses TRBV10-1 with TRBJ2-7; tentatively, D is TRBD2 (5 bases). CDR3 length: 12 amino acids. Germline CDR1 reads WNHNN; CDR2 reads SYGVQD (reference sequence). Trimming removed 3 bases at V and 5 bases at J, with 8 bases between.

This clonotype was observed many times. V usage is TRBV7-2 and J usage is TRBJ2-1; D could derive from TRBD1 or TRBD2 (6 bases each). The V end was cut by 3 bases, the J end by 9 bases, with 12 bases between. The V gene's germline CDR1 is SGHTA and CDR2 FQGNSA. The CDR3 totals 13 residues. CDR3 in amino acids: CASSFFRGREQFF. CDR3 sequence (DNA): TGTGCCAGCAGCTTCTTCCGGGGGCGTGAGCAGTTCTTC.

Many counts were recorded for this clonotype. This chain uses TRBV5-1 with TRBJ2-7, with 7 nucleotides matching TRBD2. V trimming: 6 bases; J trimming: 2 bases; junction bases outside the gene matches: 8. The CDR3 spans 14 residues. Germline CDR1 is SGHRS and CDR2 is YFSETQ. CDR3 nucleotide sequence: TGCGCCAGCACCTGGGGGGGAGGAACCTACGAGCAGTACTTC. Translation gives CASTWGGGTYEQYF.

There are a few counts of this clonotype. This could be a read error, since a much larger clone is one nucleotide away. The chain links TRBV29-1 to TRBJ1-1; D unresolved. Germline loops: CDR1 SQVTM, CDR2 ANQGSEA. With 2 bases removed from V and 1 base from J, the gap between germline ends came to 8 bases. The CDR3 consists of 13 residues. The CDR3 nucleotides are TGCAGCGTTGAACCCACGGGGAACACTGAAGCTTTCTTT. It specifies CSVEPTGNTEAFF.

Many counts were recorded for this clonotype. This chain uses TRBV4-1 with TRBJ2-4; a possible D gene is TRBD2 (6 bases). Germline CDR1 is MGHRA and CDR2 is YSYEKL. The length of the CDR3 is 17 residues. V gave up 1 base and J gave up 0 bases, with 13 bases separating them. CDR3 sequence: CASSQVGGDSAKNIQYF. The CDR3 DNA sequence: TGCGCCAGCAGCCAAGTCGGCGGGGACTCAGCCAAAAACATTCAGTACTTC.

In this sample, this clonotype turned up many times. The chain joins TRBV20-1 to TRBJ2-7; TRBD2 matches 9 bases. The trim removed 6 bases at V and 7 bases at J, leaving 13 bases unmatched. The CDR3 contains 14 residues. Germline V CDR1 and CDR2: DFQATT, SNEGSKA (reference sequence). The CDR3 DNA sequence: TGCAGTGCCGTCCGGCGCGGGGGGGCGAGGGAGCAGTACTTC. Translation gives CSAVRRGGAREQYF.

This clonotype appeared many times. V and J are TRBV20-1 and TRBJ1-2; D is possibly TRBD1 (5 bases). V lost 5 bases to trimming and J lost 4 bases, with 17 bases between them. This CDR3 has 14 amino acids. Looked up from germline, CDR1 is DFQATT and CDR2 is SNEGSKA (reference sequence). The CDR3, as DNA: TGCAGTGCTTTCCATGTGTGGGGGGGCTATGGCTACACCTTC. Its protein product is CSAFHVWGGYGYTF.

This clonotype was recorded at least ten times. The rearrangement joins TRBV20-1 to TRBJ1-2, with D maybe TRBD1 (5 bases). The V and J ends lost 3 bases and 7 bases respectively, with 12 bases between them. The germline V gene has CDR1 DFQATT and CDR2 SNEGSKA (reference sequence). The CDR3 covers 12 residues. The DNA for the CDR3 is TGCAGTGCTAGGGGCAGGGAGGGTGGCTACACCTTC. Its protein is CSARGREGGYTF.

The sample holds many counts of this clonotype. The chain is built from TRBV7-2 and TRBJ2-3; 8 positions agree with TRBD2. CDR1 and CDR2 from the germline V gene are SGHTA and FQGNSA. The V gene end was trimmed by 3 bases and the J gene end by 6 bases; junction bases not matched to a gene: 8. This CDR3 spans 15 amino acids. The CDR3 DNA sequence: TGTGCCAGCAGCTTGGACGGGGGGGCCACGGATACGCAGTATTTT. Amino acid sequence: CASSLDGGATDTQYF.

This clonotype was picked up many times. J is TRBJ1-1 and V is TRBV28; D gene uncertain. Per germline, CDR1 MDHEN and CDR2 SYDVKM. The CDR3 contains 13 residues. Trimming pared 3 bases from V and 3 bases from J, leaving 8 bases between. CDR3 amino acids: CASSLGRHTEAFF. The DNA of the CDR3 is TGTGCCAGCAGTTTGGGTCGACACACTGAAGCTTTCTTT.

This clonotype was seen repeatedly, ten times or more. The genes are TRBV4-1 and TRBJ1-2; D call uncertain. V was shortened by 1 base and J by 2 bases, with 8 bases between the two germline ends. Per the germline V gene, CDR1 is MGHRA and CDR2 is YSYEKL. The CDR3 is made up of 14 amino acids. The CDR3 DNA follows: TGCGCCAGCAGCCAAGCCCGGATCAACTATGGCTACACCTTC. Its translation: CASSQARINYGYTF.

This clonotype was seen ten or more times. This chain links TRBV10-2 with TRBJ2-3; tentative D call: TRBD2 (5 bases). Per germline, CDR1 WSHSY and CDR2 SAAADI. V was shortened by 4 bases and J by 0 bases, with 14 bases between the two germline ends. This CDR3 contains 16 residues. The CDR3 is CASSVSSRTSTDTQYF. Here the CDR3 DNA reads TGCGCCAGCAGTGTTTCCTCCAGGACTAGCACAGATACGCAGTATTTT.

This clonotype was counted at least ten times. The chain has TRBV13 and TRBJ2-5, with D possibly matching TRBD2 (7 bases). The CDR3 spans 15 residues. Germline CDR1 reads PRHDT; CDR2 reads FYEKMQ (reference sequence). Trimming shortened V by 2 bases and J by 5 bases, and 15 bases separated the two germline ends. CDR3 loop: CASSLRGAGFETQYF. The CDR3 DNA sequence: TGTGCCAGCAGCTTACGGGGGGCAGGATTCGAGACCCAGTACTTC.

This clonotype was recorded at least ten times. The chain couples TRBV7-3 to TRBJ2-1, with 8 bases identical to TRBD2. The ends lost 1 base at V and 8 bases at J; junction bases unmatched: 13. From germline, CDR1 is SGHTA and CDR2 FQGTGA. The CDR3 is 17 residues long. This CDR3 is CASSLRGSGGPTDEQFF. The CDR3 bases are TGTGCCAGCAGCTTAAGGGGGAGCGGGGGCCCTACGGATGAGCAGTTCTTC. The full variable domain, in which reference TRBV7-3 and TRBJ2-1 provide the parts outside the CDR3, is GAGVSQTPSNKVTEKGKYVELRCDPISGHTALYWYRQSLGQGPEFLIYFQGTGAADDSGLPNDRFFAVRPEGSVSTLKIQRTERGDSAVYLCASSLRGSGGPTDEQFFGPGTRLTVL.

This clonotype was observed many times. This chain links TRBV5-5 with TRBJ1-3, with D uncertain. The ends were cut back, 4 bases at V and 0 bases at J, with 14 bases in the middle. Looked up from germline, CDR1 is SGHKS and CDR2 is YYEKEE (reference sequence). The CDR3 runs to 16 residues. This CDR3 is CASSRGGVPSGNTIYF. DNA for the CDR3: TGTGCCAGCAGCCGAGGCGGGGTCCCCTCTGGAAACACCATATATTTT.

This clonotype was recorded many times. The chain couples TRBV11-2 to TRBJ2-1; no clear D. Trimming removed 0 bases from V and 7 bases from J, with 7 bases in between. The CDR3 is 13 residues long. Germline-derived CDR1 and CDR2 are SGHAT and FQNNGV. CDR3 region: CASSLDLLNEQFF. CDR3 nucleotide sequence: TGTGCCAGCAGCTTAGATCTATTAAATGAGCAGTTCTTC.

This clonotype was detected ten times or more. The rearrangement uses TRBV6-5 and TRBJ1-2; a possible D gene is TRBD1 (6 bases). The CDR3 is made up of 12 amino acids. Trimming removed 6 bases from V and 10 bases from J, with 15 bases in between. In germline, CDR1 is MNHEY, CDR2 SVGAGI. CDR3: CASSTTGRAYTF. In DNA form, the CDR3 reads TGTGCCAGCAGCACTACAGGGCGAGCCTACACCTTC.

This clonotype appeared many times. The chain combines TRBV12-3 or TRBV12-4 with TRBJ1-2, with D perhaps TRBD1 (5 bases). This CDR3 has 14 residues. Trimming pared 5 bases from V and 5 bases from J, leaving 15 bases between. CDR3: CASSPVRAGYGYTF. The CDR3 nucleotides read TGTGCCAGCAGTCCCGTCAGGGCGGGGTATGGCTACACCTTC.